These 4 T cell receptor beta chains originate from one sample sequenced in a study of T-cell reconstitution after alpha-beta-depleted transplantation in children. It was with unique molecular identifiers that the TCRbeta library was prepared. TCRdb redid the calling of the PCR reads with MiXCR, one entry per CDR3 protein. The sample holds 550,000 to 600,000 distinct CDR3 sequences; around 23% are singletons and the top ten take 11% to 15%. Sequences were derived from PBMCs, mostly from graft donor cells, sampled 360 days after TCRalphabeta/CD19-depleted stem cell transplant. Every receptor here comes from a boy less than two years old who had a stem cell transplant for acute myeloid leukemia, so the T cells may come from the graft donor.

The chain employs TRBV12-3 or TRBV12-4 and TRBJ2-1; maybe TRBD2 (6 bases). The V and J ends lost 3 bases and 6 bases respectively, with 12 bases between them. The CDR3 runs to 14 residues. The DNA for the CDR3 is TGTGCCAGCAGTTTGATACTCGGGGGCAATGAGCAGTTCTTC. It is translated as CASSLILGGNEQFF.

The chain employs TRBV6-5 and TRBJ2-5; a weak D match, TRBD2 (6 bases). Trimming removed 4 bases at V and 1 base at J, with 16 bases between. CDR1 is MNHEY, CDR2 SVGAGI, per germline. This CDR3 is 16 amino acids long. The CDR3 sequence is CASSSNGASAQETQYF. The CDR3 DNA is TGTGCCAGCAGTTCCAACGGTGCTAGCGCCCAAGAGACCCAGTACTTC.

This clonotype was counted a few times. The chain links TRBV11-2 to TRBJ2-3; TRBD2 agrees at 7 bases. Trimming took 4 bases from V and 9 from J; bases not matched to a gene: 7. In germline, CDR1 is SGHAT, CDR2 FQNNGV. The CDR3 spans 13 residues. The CDR3 reads CASSWAGVRTQYF. In DNA, the CDR3 is TGTGCCAGCAGCTGGGCGGGGGTACGGACGCAGTATTTT.

The gene calls are TRBV7-9 and TRBJ2-7, with 9 bases lining up with TRBD1. The CDR3 has 15 amino acids. CDR1 and CDR2 from the germline V gene are SEHNR and FQNEAQ (reference sequence). V lost 5 bases, J lost 3 bases, and 8 bases stayed unmatched. This CDR3 is CASSARDRAVYEQYF. The CDR3 DNA sequence: TGTGCCAGCAGCGCCCGGGACAGGGCGGTCTACGAGCAGTACTTC.